This T cell receptor beta chain was retrieved from a study of monozygotic twins with inflammatory bowel disease. Findings of the study overall: Concordance status among twins (concordant versus discordant) showed no link to repertoire similarity, possibly from limited power. IBD patients, compared with healthy twins, shared fewer clonotypes with others (especially with disease activity).

Template switching added UMIs carrying a 6-nucleotide sample barcode. From its re-call of the 5' RACE reads, TCRdb lists each CDR3 protein once, without DNA. With 300,000 to 350,000 distinct CDR3 sequences in the sample, the ten largest clones hold 2% to 2.5%. Note on this clonotype: Antigen specificity is unknown.

The clonotype originates from a human donor with ulcerative colitis or Crohn's disease, or a healthy co-twin of an affected twin (not recorded which). Source material: blood.

The CDR3 here is CASSEAQGLDEQFF. This chain joins TRBV6-1 and TRBJ2-1; the TCRdb D gene call, TRBD2, has no DNA to confirm it. This CDR3 comprises 14 residues. The V gene's germline CDR1 is MNHNS and CDR2 SASEGT.